These 22 T cell receptor beta chains came from one sample sequenced in a study of cytomegalovirus exposure and HLA in healthy donors. The primer mix had 60 Vbeta and 13 Jbeta primers. Measured with immunoSEQ multiplex PCR; TCRdb has only the in-frame clones, and not every one. Of around 62,000 clones detected, over 70% appear once; the ten largest clones hold approximately 4.8%. Source material: PBMCs. The receptors stem from a male donor in good health and CMV-seropositive.

The V call is TRBV4-3, the J call TRBJ2-7, with 12 bases fitting TRBD2. The CDR3 runs 15 residues. Germline CDR1 reads LGHNA; CDR2 reads YSLEER. V dropped 4 bases and J dropped 0; count of bases not matched to a gene: 1. The CDR3 reads CASSRTSGISYEQYF. The CDR3 DNA sequence: TGCGCCAGCAGCCGGACTAGCGGGATCTCCTACGAGCAGTACTTC.

This clone was observed a handful of times. This chain links TRBV19 with TRBJ1-1; a weak D match, TRBD1 (5 bases). The CDR3 has 13 residues. Germline CDR1 LNHDA, CDR2 SQIVND (reference sequence). Deletions cut 1 base from V and 5 bases from J, with 8 bases between. DNA for the CDR3: TGTGCCAGTAGTATAGGGGGGGAAACTGAAGCTTTCTTT. This codes for CASSIGGETEAFF.

The chain links TRBV5-4 to TRBJ1-2; a possible D gene is TRBD1 (5 bases). Per the germline V gene, CDR1 is SGHNT and CDR2 is YYREEE (reference sequence). The CDR3 spans 14 residues. Trimming pared 4 bases from V and 4 bases from J, leaving 14 bases between. This chain's CDR3 is CASSPMTASYGYTF. In DNA form, the CDR3 reads TGTGCCAGCAGCCCCATGACAGCCAGCTATGGCTACACCTTC. Full variable domain (outside the CDR3, taken from reference TRBV5-4 and TRBJ1-2): ETGVTQSPTHLIKTRGQQVTLRCSSQSGHNTVSWYQQALGQGPQFIFQYYREEENGRGNFPPRFSGLQFPNYSSELNVNALELDDSALYLCASSPMTASYGYTFGSGTRLTVV.

The chain has TRBV13 and TRBJ2-5; 8 bases match TRBD1. V dropped 5 bases and J dropped 1; count of bases not matched to a gene: 18. Germline assignment: CDR1 PRHDT and CDR2 FYEKMQ (reference sequence). The CDR3 has 19 amino acids. CDR3 DNA sequence: TGTGCCAGCAGCCCCAATTGGGGGTGGCAGGGGGCGTCCCAAGAGACCCAGTACTTC. This sequence encodes CASSPNWGWQGASQETQYF.

This sequence joins TRBV5-1 and TRBJ2-2; D ambiguous. Deletions cut 4 bases from V and 4 bases from J, with 8 bases between. Looked up from germline, CDR1 is SGHRS and CDR2 is YFSETQ. CDR3 length: 13 amino acids. Written as DNA, the CDR3 is TGCGCCAGCAGCCTCTACGGCACCGGGGAGCTGTTTTTT. Amino acid sequence: CASSLYGTGELFF. Looking up the rest from reference TRBV5-1 and TRBJ2-2 gives the full variable domain: KAGVTQTPRYLIKTRGQQVTLSCSPISGHRSVSWYQQTPGQGLQFLFEYFSETQRNKGNFPGRFSGRQFSNSRSEMNVSTLELGDSALYLCASSLYGTGELFFGEGSRLTVL.

V and J are TRBV7-2 and TRBJ1-1; D remains ambiguous. The germline gives CDR1 SGHTA, CDR2 FQGNSA. The V end lost 4 bases, the J end lost 1 base, and 7 bases lay between the germline ends. The CDR3 covers 13 residues. CDR3 in amino acids: CASSSGENTEAFF. CDR3 coding DNA: TGTGCCAGCAGCTCCGGAGAGAACACTGAAGCTTTCTTT. The full variable domain, rest sourced from reference TRBV7-2 and TRBJ1-1, is GAGVSQSPSNKVTEKGKDVELRCDPISGHTALYWYRQSLGQGLEFLIYFQGNSAPDKSGLPSDRFSAERTGGSVSTLTIQRTQQEDSAVYLCASSSGENTEAFFGQGTRLTVV.

The chain joins TRBV11-2 to TRBJ2-3; 9 bases align to TRBD2. The CDR3 is 15 residues long. The germline CDR1 and CDR2 sequences are SGHAT and FQNNGV. The trim removed 5 bases at V and 3 bases at J, leaving 6 bases unmatched. The CDR3 protein is CASSRAAGGTDTQYF. The CDR3 region has the DNA TGTGCCAGCAGCAGGGCAGCGGGGGGAACAGATACGCAGTATTTT.

The chain uses TRBV7-2 and TRBJ1-2; maybe TRBD1 (5 bases). Germline V gives CDR1 SGHTA, CDR2 FQGNSA. Trimming shortened V by 7 bases and J by 1 base, and 19 bases separated the two germline ends. The CDR3 loop spans 16 amino acids. For the CDR3, the DNA is TGTGCCAGCAACTCATTGGGCAGGGTCCATAACTATGGCTACACCTTC. Its protein product is CASNSLGRVHNYGYTF.

A few counts support this clone. The chain has TRBV19 and TRBJ2-7; TRBD1 matches at 10 bases. The CDR3 consists of 14 residues. The trim removed 5 bases at V and 3 bases at J, leaving 4 bases unmatched. Germline V CDR1 and CDR2: LNHDA, SQIVND (reference sequence). CDR3: CASSSGTGVYEQYF. CDR3 DNA: TGTGCCAGTAGTTCTGGGACAGGGGTCTACGAGCAGTACTTC.

V and J are TRBV6-1 and TRBJ1-1; D gene ambiguous. The CDR3 is 14 residues long. The germline gives CDR1 MNHNS, CDR2 SASEGT. With 0 bases removed from V and 6 bases from J, the gap between germline ends came to 11 bases. DNA of the CDR3: TGTGCCAGCAGTGAAGCGCGGTTTTACGCTGAAGCTTTCTTT. It yields the protein CASSEARFYAEAFF.

The chain recombines TRBV7-9 with TRBJ1-6, with D unclear. Germline V CDR1 and CDR2: SEHNR, FQNEAQ (reference sequence). CDR3 length equals 15 residues. V shed 0 bases and J shed 7 bases, with 10 bases lying between them. Here the CDR3 reads CASSLAGSENSPLHF. For the CDR3, the DNA is TGTGCCAGCAGCTTAGCGGGCTCTGAGAATTCACCCCTCCACTTT.

V usage is TRBV6-1 and J usage is TRBJ1-2; 7 bases match TRBD1. Germline V CDR1 and CDR2: MNHNS, SASEGT. The CDR3 contains 14 residues. Trimming at V came to 0 bases and at J to 8 bases, leaving 6 bases not matched to a gene. CDR3 DNA sequence: TGTGCCAGCAGTGAAGCGTCGACAGGGATAGGCTACACCTTC. Translated: CASSEASTGIGYTF.

This chain uses TRBV2 with TRBJ1-5, with no clear D. This CDR3 region has 13 residues. Trimming left V 1 base short and J 6 bases short, with 7 bases between. Germline V lookup: CDR1 SNHLY, CDR2 FYNNEI. CDR3 DNA: TGTGCCAGCAGTGAAGGGGCGAGTCAGCCCCAGCATTTT. Translated, it gives CASSEGASQPQHF.

This chain connects TRBV15 to TRBJ2-1, with TRBD1 matching 7 bases. Germline lookup yields CDR1 LNHNV and CDR2 YYDKDF (reference sequence). CDR3 length equals 16 residues. The ends lost 4 bases at V and 0 bases at J; junction bases unmatched: 6. DNA for the CDR3: TGTGCCACCAGCAAAGGGACAGTCAGCTCCTACAATGAGCAGTTCTTC. Protein product: CATSKGTVSSYNEQFF.

This chain links TRBV4-2 with TRBJ1-4; maybe TRBD1 (5 bases). The CDR3 has 16 residues. Between the trimmed V and J ends, which lost 0 bases and 7 bases, there was a span of 15 bases. Germline values: CDR1 LGHNA, CDR2 YNFKEQ. The CDR3 region has the DNA TGTGCCAGCAGCCAAGATGTACAAGGGGCTGGTGAAAAACTGTTTTTT. This codes for CASSQDVQGAGEKLFF.

CDR3 region: CASSIVESGSYEQYF. As DNA, the CDR3 is TGTGCCAGTAGTATAGTAGAGTCGGGATCTTACGAGCAGTACTTC. This sequence joins TRBV19 and TRBJ2-7; D might be TRBD2 (5 bases). Germline V gene lookup returns CDR1 LNHDA and CDR2 SQIVND (reference sequence). The CDR3 is 15 residues long. The V end lost 1 base, the J end lost 4 bases, and 14 bases lay between the germline ends.

The chain couples TRBV21-1 to TRBJ2-4; TRBD1 is the table's D call, not checked against the DNA. TRBV21-1 is annotated as a pseudogene. The CDR3 sequence is 14 residues long. The chain's CDR3 is CASKGVGAKNIQYF. DNA for the CDR3: TGTGCCAGCAAGGGGGTTGGGGCCAAAAACATTCAGTACTTC.

V is TRBV30 and J is TRBJ1-1, with a tentative D call TRBD1 (5 bases). V was clipped by 6 bases and J by 7 bases, with 21 bases between them. Germline CDR1 and CDR2: GTSNPN and SVGIG (reference sequence). The length of the CDR3 is 14 residues. CDR3 loop: CACNWGVLIHEAFF. The CDR3 bases are TGTGCCTGCAACTGGGGGGTCCTGATCCATGAAGCTTTCTTT.

V is TRBV6-5 and J is TRBJ2-1, with D possibly matching TRBD1 (5 bases). Trimming shortened V by 2 bases and J by 9 bases, and 5 bases separated the two germline ends. CDR3 size: 11 residues. The germline gives CDR1 MNHEY, CDR2 SVGAGI. The CDR3 DNA follows: TGTGCCAGCAGTTACAGGGGTGAGCAGTTCTTC. Its translation: CASSYRGEQFF.

Worth noting for this clone: The sample holds other DNA sequences that translate to the same CDR3. This sequence joins TRBV11-2 and TRBJ1-4; 8 nucleotides agree with TRBD1. V lost 2 bases and J lost 7; bases outside the gene matches: 6. The CDR3 loop spans 15 amino acids. Germline V gene lookup returns CDR1 SGHAT and CDR2 FQNNGV. CDR3 bases: TGTGCCAGCAGCTTATCTACAGGGGGAAGTGAAAAACTGTTTTTT. Translation: CASSLSTGGSEKLFF.

The chain joins TRBV10-2 to TRBJ1-2; 8 nucleotides line up with TRBD1. CDR1 is WSHSY and CDR2 is SAAADI in the germline V gene. The ends lost 8 bases at V and 3 bases at J; junction bases unmatched: 5. The CDR3 length is 13 residues. The CDR3 DNA is TGCGCCAGCCAGGACAGGGCTGACTATGGCTACACCTTC. Translation: CASQDRADYGYTF.

The V and J genes are TRBV27 and TRBJ2-7; TRBD1 matches at 8 bases. Germline values: CDR1 MNHEY, CDR2 SMNVEV (reference sequence). J lost 4 bases, V lost 5 bases, and 10 bases had no gene match. The CDR3 loop spans 15 amino acids. CDR3 nucleotide sequence: TGTGCCAGCAGTGTGCGACAGGGGACAAAGTACGAGCAGTACTTC. Protein sequence: CASSVRQGTKYEQYF.